These T cell receptor beta chains were read from a single sample in a study of T cells in Graves' hyperthyroidism and ophthalmopathy. TCRdb re-called the multiplex PCR reads with MiXCR, one entry per CDR3 protein. Among 340,000 or so distinct CDR3 sequences listed, approximately 15% were seen once. Sequencing was performed on blood. The source of these receptors is a young man with Graves' hyperthyroidism. CDR3s include the opening cysteine and the closing phenylalanine or tryptophan. Each record gives: V gene, D gene, clone size, J gene, CDR3 DNA, CDR3 protein. D genes are given only for firm matches. Clone size is given for some rows only: seen once, a few or many times, or a class if the clone is expanded.

TRBV7-8,.,few,TRBJ1-2,TGTGCCAGCAGCTTCCGAGCTAACTATGGCTACACCTTC,CASSFRANYGYTF
TRBV20-1,.,many,TRBJ2-5,TGCGCCTGGGGAGCGAGAAGCCAAGAGACCCAGTACTTC,CAWGARSQETQYF
TRBV2,TRBD2,many,TRBJ2-4,TGTGCCAGCAGCGGCGGGGGGGCGGACATTCAGTACTTC,CASSGGGADIQYF
TRBV6-1,.,many,TRBJ1-2,TGTGCCAGCCGGCAGGGGATCGACTATGGCTACACCTTC,CASRQGIDYGYTF
TRBV7-9,.,.,TRBJ1-5,TGTGCCAGCAGCTGGACGGGGGGGAGCAATCAGCCCCAGCATTTT,CASSWTGGSNQPQHF
TRBV12-3/TRBV12-4,TRBD1,.,TRBJ2-1,TGTGCCAGCAGTCTACCGTGGGGACAGGGAATCAATGAGCAGTTCTTC,CASSLPWGQGINEQFF
TRBV24-1,.,.,TRBJ2-3,TGTGCCACCGCCTACACAGATACGCAGTATTTT,CATAYTDTQYF
TRBV20-1,.,.,TRBJ2-3,TGCAGTGCTAGCAAGGGTGACACAGATACGCAGTATTTT,CSASKGDTDTQYF
TRBV7-9,.,.,TRBJ2-1,TGTGCCGGACGGGTGGGGGGGGCACAGTTCTTC,CAGRVGGAQFF
TRBV29-1,.,.,TRBJ2-1,TGCAGCGTTGAAGAGGGGACGGGGGATGAGCAGTTCTTC,CSVEEGTGDEQFF
TRBV14,.,few,TRBJ2-3,TGTGCCAGCAGCCAAGAGGTCCGGGGGTTCACAGATACGCAGTATTTT,CASSQEVRGFTDTQYF
TRBV6-5,TRBD2,.,TRBJ2-7,TGTGCCAGCAGTTACTCGGTCCACGGGTCTAGCGGGATGTACGAGCAGTACTTC,CASSYSVHGSSGMYEQYF
TRBV29-1,TRBD2,many,TRBJ2-1,TGCAGCGTTGATGGGCTAGCGGTTTCGCCGAAACCCTCCTACAATGAGCAGTTCTTC,CSVDGLAVSPKPSYNEQFF
TRBV7-9,.,.,TRBJ1-2,TGTGCCAGCAGCCCCCGGGAGACAGGCTACACCTTC,CASSPRETGYTF
TRBV9,.,many,TRBJ2-7,TGTGCCAGCAGCGTAGGGGGGATCTCCTACGAGCAGTACTTC,CASSVGGISYEQYF
TRBV12-3/TRBV12-4,.,many,TRBJ1-5,TGTGCCAGCAGTTTAGTGGTCAGGGGCAATCAGCCCCAGCATTTT,CASSLVVRGNQPQHF
TRBV7-2,.,many,TRBJ2-7,TGTGCCAGCAGCTCACAGAGTTTCGACTACGAGCAGTACTTC,CASSSQSFDYEQYF
TRBV19,.,.,TRBJ2-4,TGTGCCAGTAGTGTTACTCTAGGGGACATTCAGTACTTC,CASSVTLGDIQYF
TRBV20-1,.,few,TRBJ1-5,TGCAGTGCTCGGGCCCATGGAACACCCCAGCATTTT,CSARAHGTPQHF
TRBV11-1,TRBD1,.,TRBJ2-7,TGTGCCAGCAGCTCGGGACAGGGGGGCTATGGCTACGAGCAGTACTTC,CASSSGQGGYGYEQYF
TRBV3-1,.,.,TRBJ2-7,TGTGCCAGCAGCCAGTATAGGGGCTACGAGCAGTACTTC,CASSQYRGYEQYF
TRBV10-3,.,.,TRBJ2-2,TGTGCCATCAGTGGCCCATCCACCGGGGAGCTGTTTTTT,CAISGPSTGELFF
TRBV2,.,few,TRBJ1-4,TGTGCCAGCAGTGAATCCTCTGGGGAAAAACTGTTTTTT,CASSESSGEKLFF
TRBV12-3/TRBV12-4,.,many,TRBJ2-2,TGTGCCAGCAGTTTCAAATCCGGGAGCACCGGGGAGCTGTTTTTT,CASSFKSGSTGELFF
TRBV19,.,.,TRBJ2-1,TGTGCCAGTAACGCAGCACGCAATGAGCAGTTCTTC,CASNAARNEQFF
TRBV5-5,.,.,TRBJ1-5,TGTGCCAGCAGCTTACGGGACGGCAATCAGCCCCAGCATTTT,CASSLRDGNQPQHF
TRBV6-2/TRBV6-3,.,many,TRBJ2-7,TGTGCCAGCAGTTACTATGGGCCGGGGGAGCAGTACTTC,CASSYYGPGEQYF
TRBV3-1,.,many,TRBJ2-7,TGTGCCAGCAGCCAAGGGACTGGGCGATCCTACGAGCAGTACTTC,CASSQGTGRSYEQYF
TRBV5-1,.,.,TRBJ1-2,TGCGCCAGCAGCTTCGCGCCACAGGCGGGGAACTATGGCTACACCTTC,CASSFAPQAGNYGYTF
TRBV2,.,.,TRBJ2-5,TGTGCCAGCAGTGCCGCCGTCCGCGAGACCCAGTACTTC,CASSAAVRETQYF
TRBV6-6,.,many,TRBJ2-7,TGTGCCAGCAGTTACTCGTTCGGGAGAAGAGGGTACGAGCAGTACTTC,CASSYSFGRRGYEQYF
TRBV7-9,.,many,TRBJ2-1,TGTGCCAGCAGCTTAGCGAGGTTAAATGAGCAGTTCTTC,CASSLARLNEQFF
TRBV3-1,.,many,TRBJ2-1,TGTGCCAGCAGCTCTTCTGGCAATGAGCAGTTCTTC,CASSSSGNEQFF
TRBV6-5,.,many,TRBJ2-7,TGTGCCAGCAGTTACTCGAAGGGTCATCCGTACGAGCAGTACTTC,CASSYSKGHPYEQYF
TRBV30,.,many,TRBJ1-6,TGTGCCTGGAGTTTTCGAGGTGAAGGATCACCCCTCCACTTT,CAWSFRGEGSPLHF
TRBV24-1,TRBD2,.,TRBJ2-1,TGTGCCACCAGTGATTCGGGGACTAGCGGGAGGGCCTACAATGAGCAGTTCTTC,CATSDSGTSGRAYNEQFF
TRBV18,.,many,TRBJ2-5,TGTGCCAGCTCACCACGACGGGGCGGAAATCAAGAGACCCAGTACTTC,CASSPRRGGNQETQYF
TRBV7-9,.,few,TRBJ2-2,TGTGCCAGCAGCTTAGTGACCCCGGGGGAGCTGTTTTTT,CASSLVTPGELFF
TRBV7-3,.,many,TRBJ1-1,TGTGCCAGCAGCCCCCCTTACTACATTTCAGAAGCTTTCTTT,CASSPPYYISEAFF
TRBV6-5,TRBD1,.,TRBJ1-2,TGTGCCAGCAGTTACTCGAACCGGGACAGCCACTATGGCTACACCTTC,CASSYSNRDSHYGYTF
TRBV12-3/TRBV12-4,.,many,TRBJ1-2,TGTGCCAGCACCATGGGCAGGGAAGGCTATGGCTACACCTTC,CASTMGREGYGYTF
TRBV12-5,.,.,TRBJ2-5,TGTGCTAGTGGTGCGAGCGGACAGCGCCAAGAGACCCAGTACTTC,CASGASGQRQETQYF
TRBV9,.,.,TRBJ2-7,TGTGCCAGCAGCGTAGGCCCAGGGCCGTACGAGCAGTACTTC,CASSVGPGPYEQYF
TRBV7-9,.,few,TRBJ2-7,TGTGCCAGCAGCGACGAGCAGTACTTC,CASSDEQYF
TRBV12-3/TRBV12-4,.,many,TRBJ2-7,TGTGCCAGCAGTTTCGGAGGGGATTTGTACGAGCAGTACTTC,CASSFGGDLYEQYF
TRBV7-9,.,few,TRBJ1-4,TGTGCCAGCAGCCCCTGGCAGAGCCCTCCGCGAAAACTGTTTTTT,CASSPWQSPPRKLFF
TRBV20-1,.,many,TRBJ2-1,TGCAGTGCAAAGAGGTGGGGAGATGAGCAGTTCTTC,CSAKRWGDEQFF
TRBV3-1,.,many,TRBJ2-4,TGTGCCAGCAGCCAAGGATTGATAGGACTCCAAGACATTCAGTACTTC,CASSQGLIGLQDIQYF
TRBV5-5,.,many,TRBJ1-3,TGTGCCAGCAGCCTTACAGGTTCCTCTGGAAACACCATATATTTT,CASSLTGSSGNTIYF
TRBV2,.,few,TRBJ1-5,TGTGCCAACGCTAGGGACTTAGAGCCCCAGCATTTT,CANARDLEPQHF
TRBV6-1,.,.,TRBJ2-1,TGTGCCAGCAGTTTGGAGGGAATCCCATACAATGAGCAGTTCTTC,CASSLEGIPYNEQFF
TRBV3-1,.,many,TRBJ2-1,TGTGCCAGCAGGCAAAGCGGTGCAGGGAAGGTTCCGGGACGCAATGAGCAGTTCTTC,CASRQSGAGKVPGRNEQFF
TRBV2,TRBD2,.,TRBJ2-2,TGTGCCAGCAGTGAAGCTGGAGCTAGCGGGCCGAACACCGGGGAGCTGTTTTTT,CASSEAGASGPNTGELFF
TRBV12-3/TRBV12-4,TRBD1,few,TRBJ1-6,TGTGCCAGCAGTTTGACAGGGTCTTTTTTTTCACCCCTCCACTTT,CASSLTGSFFSPLHF
TRBV5-1,.,many,TRBJ2-5,TGCGCCAGCAGCCTAGAACCACAAGAGACCCAGTACTTC,CASSLEPQETQYF